A single sample gave rise to the 21 T cell receptor beta chains below, sequenced in a study of CD8 T cells in ankylosing spondylitis. Findings and caveats of the study: Characteristic, it appeared, of ankylosing spondylitis blood was a TCR beta motif of several highly homologous variants.

TCRdb processed the 5' RACE reads anew with MiXCR; each CDR3 protein has one entry. There are 800,000 to 900,000 distinct CDR3 sequences in the sample; roughly 12% occur only once, and 0.45% to 0.6% lies in the top ten. No cognate antigen is known for these TCRs. The sample taken for sequencing was blood, either unsorted or a sorted T cell fraction (not recorded which). The receptors derive from a male donor with ankylosing spondylitis.

For the CDR3, the DNA is TGTGCCAGCAGCTTAGATCTTTCCGTTAACAATGAGCAGTTCTTC. This encodes CASSLDLSVNNEQFF. The chain uses TRBV11-2 and TRBJ2-1; D not resolved. Germline V gives CDR1 SGHAT, CDR2 FQNNGV. The V end lost 0 bases, the J end lost 5 bases, and 11 bases lay between the germline ends. The CDR3 spans 15 residues.

This clonotype was detected only a few times. This sequence joins TRBV10-3 and TRBJ1-2, with unresolved D. The CDR3 is 15 amino acids. CDR1 is ENHRY, CDR2 SYGVKD, per germline. V was cut by 0 bases and J by 0 bases, with 8 bases left in between. The DNA for the CDR3 is TGTGCCATCAGTGAGTCGCGGGATCCTAACTATGGCTACACCTTC. It encodes CAISESRDPNYGYTF.

The rearrangement links TRBV5-1 to TRBJ2-3, with D tentatively TRBD1 or TRBD2 (6 bases each). The CDR3 sequence is 16 residues long. Germline V CDR1 and CDR2: SGHRS, YFSETQ. V lost 6 bases and J 1 base, leaving 18 bases between the germline ends. CDR3 in amino acids: CASTPWGRGGTDTQYF. The DNA for the CDR3 is TGCGCCAGCACCCCCTGGGGGCGGGGTGGCACAGATACGCAGTATTTT. The full variable domain, its missing parts supplied by reference TRBV5-1 and TRBJ2-3, is KAGVTQTPRYLIKTRGQQVTLSCSPISGHRSVSWYQQTPGQGLQFLFEYFSETQRNKGNFPGRFSGRQFSNSRSEMNVSTLELGDSALYLCASTPWGRGGTDTQYFGPGTRLTVL.

The gene calls are TRBV7-6 and TRBJ2-1, with D perhaps assigned TRBD1 or TRBD2 (5 bases each). The germline V gene encodes CDR1 SGHVS and CDR2 FNYEAQ. The CDR3 totals 14 residues. V dropped 6 bases and J dropped 10 bases, with 19 bases sitting between them. The chain's CDR3 is CASSPGTNLREQFF. The CDR3 region has the DNA TGTGCCAGCAGTCCCGGGACCAACTTAAGGGAGCAGTTCTTC.

The genes are TRBV5-1 and TRBJ2-6; D is possibly TRBD2 (6 bases). This CDR3 region has 17 residues. The germline V and J ends were trimmed by 4 bases and 4 bases, with 18 bases remaining between them. Germline V gene sequence: CDR1 SGHRS, CDR2 YFSETQ. In nucleotides, the CDR3 is TGCGCCAGCAGCCTAGGGACGGGTCTAGCGGGGGCCAACGTCCTGACTTTC. Translation: CASSLGTGLAGANVLTF.

This clonotype was picked up a small number of times. The CDR3 sequence is CASSSQGVRNTGELFF. In nucleotides, the CDR3 is TGCGCCAGCAGCTCGCAGGGGGTCCGTAACACCGGGGAGCTGTTTTTT. The chain recombines TRBV5-1 with TRBJ2-2; 7 bases are a match to TRBD1. Germline assignment: CDR1 SGHRS and CDR2 YFSETQ. CDR3 size: 16 residues. V dropped 3 bases and J dropped 2; count of bases not matched to a gene: 7.

This clonotype was seen more than once but under ten times. The chain employs TRBV7-9 and TRBJ2-3; D may be TRBD1 (5 bases). Germline values: CDR1 SEHNR, CDR2 FQNEAQ (reference sequence). With 3 bases removed from V and 5 bases from J, the gap between germline ends came to 9 bases. The CDR3 contains 13 residues. CDR3 bases: TGTGCCAGCAGCTTGCTTCAGGGAGATACGCAGTATTTT. Amino acid sequence: CASSLLQGDTQYF.

This clonotype was counted ten times or more. The V and J genes are TRBV10-3 and TRBJ2-1; D gene uncertain. Trimming shortened V by 0 bases and J by 7 bases, and 7 bases separated the two germline ends. Germline V gene lookup returns CDR1 ENHRY and CDR2 SYGVKD. This CDR3 is built from 13 residues. The CDR3 nucleotides read TGTGCCATCAGTGAGTCGGCAGATAATGAGCAGTTCTTC. This encodes CAISESADNEQFF.

This clonotype has more than one count but fewer than ten. The rearrangement uses TRBV12-3 or TRBV12-4 and TRBJ2-1; D unclear. V lost 1 base, J lost 10 bases, and 8 bases lay in between. CDR3 size: 12 residues. CDR3 amino acids: CASSLGFEEQFF. The CDR3 DNA follows: TGTGCCAGCAGTTTAGGTTTTGAAGAGCAGTTCTTC.

J is TRBJ1-5 and V is TRBV6-5; D unclear. Trimming took 0 bases from V and 10 from J, leaving 16 bases between them. The CDR3 is 15 residues long. Germline assignment: CDR1 MNHEY and CDR2 SVGAGI. The CDR3 sequence: CASSYSRTPRSPQHF. Here the CDR3 DNA reads TGTGCCAGCAGTTACTCGAGGACTCCAAGGAGCCCCCAGCATTTT.

As concerns this clonotype: A read error may produce the germline difference seen at one junction end. This chain uses TRBV12-3 or TRBV12-4 with TRBJ2-7; tentative D call: TRBD2 (6 bases). The CDR3 contains 15 residues. CDR3 DNA sequence: TGTGCCAACAGTTCACACGGGACGGGGGTTAACGAGCAGTACTTC. Its protein product is CANSSHGTGVNEQYF.

The rearrangement uses TRBV7-2 and TRBJ2-2, with no clear D. Germline V gene data show CDR1 as SGHTA and CDR2 as FQGNSA. The CDR3 extends over 13 amino acids. Trimming pared 5 bases from V and 4 bases from J, leaving 8 bases between. CDR3: CASSPQTTGELFF. CDR3 nucleotides: TGTGCCAGCAGCCCTCAGACCACCGGGGAGCTGTTTTTT.

This clonotype has more than one count but fewer than ten. The V and J genes are TRBV20-1 and TRBJ2-3; D possibly corresponds to TRBD2 (5 bases). CDR1 DFQATT and CDR2 SNEGSKA come from the germline V gene (reference sequence). Deletions cut 5 bases from V and 4 bases from J, with 16 bases between. There are 14 residues in the CDR3. The CDR3 here is CSAPGLPLADTQYF. CDR3 sequence (DNA): TGCAGTGCTCCCGGATTACCACTAGCAGATACGCAGTATTTT.

This clonotype occurred many times. J is TRBJ2-7 and V is TRBV20-1; 11 bases fit TRBD2. Germline CDR1 and CDR2: DFQATT and SNEGSKA (reference sequence). This CDR3 spans 14 amino acids. Trimming removed 5 bases from V and 6 bases from J; junction bases left unmatched: 9. CDR3 sequence: CSAPIAGGPGEQYF. In DNA, the CDR3 is TGCAGTGCTCCTATAGCGGGAGGGCCGGGCGAGCAGTACTTC.

The chain has TRBV5-1 and TRBJ1-2; D is uncertain. The V end lost 0 bases, the J end lost 8 bases, and 17 bases lay between the germline ends. Germline CDR1 SGHRS, CDR2 YFSETQ. This CDR3 has 15 residues. CDR3 protein: CASSLDAGQSKGYTF. In DNA form, the CDR3 reads TGCGCCAGCAGCTTGGACGCGGGCCAATCGAAAGGCTACACCTTC.

This rearrangement joins TRBV10-3 to TRBJ2-7, with TRBD1 identical over 11 bases. CDR1 and CDR2 from the germline V gene are ENHRY and SYGVKD. The ends lost 7 bases at V and 7 bases at J; junction bases unmatched: 9. CDR3 length equals 14 residues. The CDR3 DNA reads as TGTGCCATCAACACCGGACAGGGGGCGGGGGAGCAGTACTTC. It translates to CAINTGQGAGEQYF.

In its sample, this clonotype was seen many times. The chain recombines TRBV7-6 with TRBJ2-2, with D hard to call. V lost 4 bases and J lost 5, with 5 bases in between. Germline CDR1 is SGHVS and CDR2 is FNYEAQ. The CDR3 is 12 amino acids. CDR3 in amino acids: CASSSGTGELFF. The DNA of the CDR3 is TGTGCCAGCAGCTCAGGAACCGGGGAGCTGTTTTTT. Complete variable domain (other parts from reference TRBV7-6 and TRBJ2-2): GAGVSQSPRYKVTKRGQDVALRCDPISGHVSLYWYRQALGQGPEFLTYFNYEAQQDKSGLPNDRFSAERPEGSISTLTIQRTEQRDSAMYRCASSSGTGELFFGEGSRLTVL.

The rearrangement links TRBV10-3 to TRBJ2-7, with TRBD1 matching 8 bases. The CDR3 is made up of 15 amino acids. Germline trimming cut 7 bases from V and 2 bases from J; bases unmatched to any gene: 10. The germline gives CDR1 ENHRY, CDR2 SYGVKD. CDR3 protein: CAIKTGTGLPYEQYF. In DNA, the CDR3 is TGTGCCATCAAAACCGGGACAGGCCTTCCCTACGAGCAGTACTTC.

The CDR3 coding sequence is TGTGCCACCAGTGATCCTCGACAGGGGTACGCCGGGGAGCTGTTTTTT. Translated, it gives CATSDPRQGYAGELFF. V and J are TRBV24-1 and TRBJ2-2; 8 bases agree with TRBD1. With 3 bases clipped from V and 6 bases from J, the junction kept 8 bases outside the gene matches. The CDR3 spans 16 residues. Germline V CDR1 and CDR2: KGHDR, SFDVKD.

This clonotype was detected a few times. The J gene is TRBJ2-6, the V gene TRBV11-3; a weak D match, TRBD1 (6 bases). CDR3 length: 16 amino acids. CDR1 and CDR2 (germline): SGHNT, YENEEA. The V gene lost 5 bases and the J gene lost 0 bases, with 11 bases spanning the gap. The CDR3 protein is CASSPKGDSGANVLTF. Written as DNA, the CDR3 is TGTGCCAGCAGCCCTAAGGGGGACTCTGGGGCCAACGTCCTGACTTTC.

Many counts were recorded for this clonotype. The chain uses TRBV29-1 and TRBJ2-7; 7 bases agree with TRBD1. V gave up 5 bases and J gave up 4 bases; unmatched junction bases: 2. The CDR3 is made up of 11 amino acids. Per the germline V gene, CDR1 is SQVTM and CDR2 is ANQGSEA. This CDR3 is CSVKQGYEQYF. The CDR3 nucleotides read TGCAGCGTTAAACAGGGGTACGAGCAGTACTTC.